Listed below are T cell receptor beta chains from one sample, sequenced in a study of preoperative IRX-2 immunotherapy in early breast cancer. Profiled with immunoSEQ multiplex PCR; TCRdb holds only in-frame clones, not every one. The repertoire holds tens of thousands of clones, with approximately 80% as singletons. The sequencing here drew on lymph node tissue, taken after IRX-2 immunotherapy. The receptors were sampled from a human donor with breast cancer. Both conserved end residues are part of each CDR3. Each record gives: clone size, V gene, J gene, CDR3 protein. A clone size is listed for some rows: how often the clone was seen (once, few, many), or a class if it is expanded.

clone size: NA; V gene: TRBV7-7; J gene: TRBJ2-5; CDR3 protein: CASSRVGLAETQYF
clone size: NA; V gene: TRBV23-1; J gene: TRBJ1-6; CDR3 protein: CASSQVAVNNSPLHF
clone size: NA; V gene: TRBV5-1; J gene: TRBJ1-2; CDR3 protein: CASSLAVMSLHGYTF
clone size: NA; V gene: TRBV5-1; J gene: TRBJ1-2; CDR3 protein: CASSLGQQGNYGYTF
clone size: NA; V gene: TRBV6-8; J gene: TRBJ2-1; CDR3 protein: CASTPGQGIDEQFF
clone size: NA; V gene: TRBV11-3; J gene: TRBJ1-2; CDR3 protein: CASSLVGGEAFIYGYTF
clone size: NA; V gene: TRBV11-3; J gene: TRBJ2-2; CDR3 protein: CASSFPDGNTGELFF
clone size: NA; V gene: TRBV6-8; J gene: TRBJ1-1; CDR3 protein: CASRDSSVRAFF
clone size: once; V gene: TRBV29-1; J gene: TRBJ1-5; CDR3 protein: CSAVDGGSNQPQHF
clone size: once; V gene: TRBV28; J gene: TRBJ1-5; CDR3 protein: CASHREGQPQHF
clone size: once; V gene: TRBV18; J gene: TRBJ2-1; CDR3 protein: CASSLKTVQSYNEQFF
clone size: NA; V gene: TRBV6-8; J gene: TRBJ1-5; CDR3 protein: CASSSAPHQPQHF
clone size: few; V gene: TRBV6-8; J gene: TRBJ2-5; CDR3 protein: CAITPGQQETQYF
clone size: NA; V gene: TRBV6-8; J gene: TRBJ1-1; CDR3 protein: CASSDRGGLGTEAFF
clone size: NA; V gene: TRBV5-1; J gene: TRBJ2-7; CDR3 protein: CASSLTGGALSEQYF
clone size: NA; V gene: TRBV6-8; J gene: TRBJ2-3; CDR3 protein: CASREQGHSTDTQYF
clone size: NA; V gene: TRBV19; J gene: TRBJ2-3; CDR3 protein: CASRRSANTDTQYF
clone size: few; V gene: TRBV19; J gene: TRBJ2-6; CDR3 protein: CASSTSTGSGANVLTF
clone size: NA; V gene: TRBV7-1; J gene: TRBJ2-1; CDR3 protein: CASSLVPSGGYGFF
clone size: NA; V gene: TRBV19; J gene: TRBJ1-5; CDR3 protein: CASSKPGQGNQPQHF
clone size: NA; V gene: TRBV28; J gene: TRBJ1-4; CDR3 protein: CASSFGDGVVLFF
clone size: NA; V gene: TRBV18; J gene: TRBJ2-1; CDR3 protein: CASSTPGNEQFF
clone size: NA; V gene: TRBV19; J gene: TRBJ1-4; CDR3 protein: CASTQRTNEKLFF
clone size: NA; V gene: TRBV6-8; J gene: TRBJ2-1; CDR3 protein: CASSYSSGRNEQFF
clone size: once; V gene: TRBV19; J gene: TRBJ1-5; CDR3 protein: CASILRGTGELRGNQPQHF
clone size: few; V gene: TRBV6-8; J gene: TRBJ2-1; CDR3 protein: CAISPAGGPRDEQFF
clone size: NA; V gene: TRBV11-3; J gene: TRBJ2-7; CDR3 protein: CASSLEGIGYYEQYF
clone size: NA; V gene: TRBV11-3; J gene: TRBJ2-5; CDR3 protein: CASSPGQLSQETQYF
clone size: NA; V gene: TRBV7-5; J gene: TRBJ2-5; CDR3 protein: CASSLTMPQGGETQYF
clone size: NA; V gene: TRBV28; J gene: TRBJ1-2; CDR3 protein: CASSFLGTDYGYTF
clone size: NA; V gene: TRBV11-3; J gene: TRBJ1-2; CDR3 protein: CASSLGGQGGGYTF
clone size: NA; V gene: TRBV11-3; J gene: TRBJ2-1; CDR3 protein: CASSQDGGSYNEQFF
clone size: NA; V gene: TRBV5-1; J gene: TRBJ1-5; CDR3 protein: CASSLGTVNQPQHF